The clone carrying this T cell receptor (beta chain) was recorded only once. The method was immunoSEQ multiplex PCR; TCRdb's version includes in-frame clones alone and lacks a portion of them. The sample carries 200,000 to 250,000 clones, approximately 82% recorded once. These data are taken from a study of blood T cell repertoires in COVID-19. Across the study: Samples taken during acute and convalescent COVID-19 were collected in the United States, Italy and Spain. The analysed material was cDNA or gDNA that came from T cells, B-cell-depleted T cells, or PBMCs.

V lost 1 base and J lost 2, with 6 bases in between. Germline V gene lookup returns CDR1 SGHRS and CDR2 YFSETQ. The CDR3 runs to 13 residues. This sequence was found in a man over 45 with active or convalescent COVID-19. The specimen sequenced was peripheral blood. The chain joins TRBV5-1 to TRBJ1-2; D unclear. The CDR3 region is CASSLPSNYGYTF. DNA for the CDR3: TGCGCCAGCAGCTTGCCGAGCAACTATGGCTACACCTTC.